The 22 T cell receptor beta chains below were found in one sample sequenced in a study of cytomegalovirus exposure and HLA in healthy donors. Repertoires were generated with immunoSEQ multiplex PCR, while TCRdb's copy carries only in-frame clones and drops some. The sample contains about 160,000 clones, about 90% of which appear only once. Sequences were obtained from PBMCs. The source of these receptors is a young man in good health and CMV-seropositive.

The J gene is TRBJ1-2, the V gene TRBV6-5, with a weak D call TRBD1 (5 bases). V lost 6 bases to trimming and J lost 1 base, with 9 bases between them. The CDR3 runs 13 residues. Germline V lookup: CDR1 MNHEY, CDR2 SVGAGI. This CDR3 is CASSLGGNYGYTF. The CDR3 DNA sequence: TGTGCCAGCAGCCTCGGGGGTAACTATGGCTACACCTTC.

The chain combines TRBV13 with TRBJ2-5; TRBD2 is a possible D gene (5 bases). Germline V gene data show CDR1 as PRHDT and CDR2 as FYEKMQ (reference sequence). The CDR3 is 14 residues long. Trimming shortened V by 2 bases and J by 2 bases, and 9 bases separated the two germline ends. The CDR3 DNA is TGTGCCAGCAGCTTACGGGGTCAGCAAGAGACCCAGTACTTC. The encoded protein is CASSLRGQQETQYF.

As for this clone: The identical CDR3 is also encoded by other nucleotide sequences in the sample. The chain links TRBV5-1 to TRBJ2-5; 9 nucleotides align to TRBD1. This CDR3 is built from 14 residues. With 3 bases clipped from V and 5 bases from J, the junction kept 5 bases outside the gene matches. CDR1 and CDR2 from the germline V gene are SGHRS and YFSETQ. Here the CDR3 DNA reads TGCGCCAGCAGCTCGGGACAGGGTCGCGAGACCCAGTACTTC. It yields the protein CASSSGQGRETQYF.

CDR3 sequence: CASSLKSGWPGGEQYF. In nucleotides, the CDR3 is TGTGCCAGCAGCTTAAAATCGGGCTGGCCCGGGGGGGAGCAGTACTTC. The gene calls are TRBV7-2 and TRBJ2-7; TRBD2 matches 7 bases. The germline gives CDR1 SGHTA, CDR2 FQGNSA. This CDR3 is built from 16 residues. With V trimmed by 2 bases and J by 7 bases, 14 bases remained unmatched. The whole variable domain, remainder taken from reference TRBV7-2 and TRBJ2-7, is GAGVSQSPSNKVTEKGKDVELRCDPISGHTALYWYRQSLGQGLEFLIYFQGNSAPDKSGLPSDRFSAERTGGSVSTLTIQRTQQEDSAVYLCASSLKSGWPGGEQYFGPGTRLTVT.

The gene calls are TRBV5-1 and TRBJ2-3, with 9 bases that match TRBD2. CDR3 length: 17 amino acids. With 0 bases clipped from V and 2 bases from J, the junction kept 7 bases outside the gene matches. Germline V lookup: CDR1 SGHRS, CDR2 YFSETQ. CDR3 DNA: TGCGCCAGCAGCTTGGGCTTAGCGGGAGTGTCCACAGATACGCAGTATTTT. Amino acids: CASSLGLAGVSTDTQYF.

This clone was picked up one time. The V call is TRBV15, the J call TRBJ1-2; D perhaps matches TRBD1 (5 bases). CDR3 length equals 15 residues. The germline V gene encodes CDR1 LNHNV and CDR2 YYDKDF (reference sequence). Trimming shortened V by 1 base and J by 7 bases, and 16 bases separated the two germline ends. The CDR3 DNA reads TGTGCCACCAGCAGAGCAGGGCTGGAGCTCGCTGGCTACACCTTC. It is translated as CATSRAGLELAGYTF.

V is TRBV13 and J is TRBJ2-3; possible D gene TRBD2, 6 bases. V was shortened by 8 bases and J by 2 bases, with 20 bases between the two germline ends. The CDR3 has 16 residues. Germline values: CDR1 PRHDT, CDR2 FYEKMQ (reference sequence). For the CDR3, the DNA is TGTGCCAGCGTGTCATTCAAAAGCGGGTACACAGATACGCAGTATTTT. Amino acid sequence: CASVSFKSGYTDTQYF. The full variable domain, in which reference TRBV13 and TRBJ2-3 provide the parts outside the CDR3, is AAGVIQSPRHLIKEKRETATLKCYPIPRHDTVYWYQQGPGQDPQFLISFYEKMQSDKGSIPDRFSAQQFSDYHSELNMSSLELGDSALYFCASVSFKSGYTDTQYFGPGTRLTVL.

V gene TRBV5-6 combines with J gene TRBJ1-2, with D maybe TRBD1 (6 bases). V dropped 4 bases and J dropped 9 bases, with 19 bases sitting between them. Per germline, CDR1 SGHDT and CDR2 YYEEEE. This CDR3 comprises 14 residues. Here the CDR3 reads CASSPYHVRGSYTF. For the CDR3, the DNA is TGTGCCAGCAGCCCTTATCATGTTAGGGGGAGCTACACCTTC.

The rearrangement uses TRBV19 and TRBJ2-1; 8 nucleotides agree with TRBD2. Germline CDR1 and CDR2: LNHDA and SQIVND (reference sequence). CDR3 length: 15 residues. J gave up 6 bases and V 1 base, and 5 bases lay outside the gene matches. CDR3 loop: CASSIAGGPINEQFF. CDR3 nucleotide sequence: TGTGCCAGTAGTATAGCGGGAGGGCCTATCAATGAGCAGTTCTTC.

This chain connects TRBV25-1 to TRBJ2-3; D gene ambiguous. V lost 1 base to trimming and J lost 0 bases, with 14 bases between them. In germline, CDR1 is MGHDK, CDR2 SYGVNS. This CDR3 region has 17 residues. In DNA, the CDR3 is TGTGCCAGCAGTGAATGGGTTTCCGGGTACAGCACAGATACGCAGTATTTT. Protein: CASSEWVSGYSTDTQYF.

The chain combines TRBV28 with TRBJ2-5, with 7 bases identical to TRBD2. The CDR3 contains 16 residues. Per the germline V gene, CDR1 is MDHEN and CDR2 is SYDVKM. V lost 5 bases to trimming and J lost 1 base; unmatched junction nucleotides: 10. The CDR3 region has the DNA TGTGCCAGCAGTACTGGACTAGTCAGCGGCCAAGAGACCCAGTACTTC. As protein: CASSTGLVSGQETQYF.

J is TRBJ2-3 and V is TRBV2, with 9 bases matching TRBD2. Germline CDR1 is SNHLY and CDR2 is FYNNEI. J lost 10 bases, V lost 4 bases, and 6 bases had no gene match. The CDR3 contains 13 residues. In DNA form, the CDR3 reads TGTGCCAGCAGTGGGCCTAGCGGGGTTTCGCAGTATTTT. Translation: CASSGPSGVSQYF.

The chain has TRBV27 and TRBJ1-5; TRBD1 aligns across 8 bases. Trimming at V came to 0 bases and at J to 3 bases, leaving 1 base not matched to a gene. CDR1 and CDR2 (germline): MNHEY, SMNVEV (reference sequence). The CDR3 runs to 15 residues. The CDR3 DNA is TGTGCCAGCAGTTTATCGACAGGGGACAATCAGCCCCAGCATTTT. Amino acid sequence: CASSLSTGDNQPQHF.

This clone appeared a single time. V is TRBV28 and J is TRBJ1-2; D is unresolved. CDR1 and CDR2 from the germline V gene are MDHEN and SYDVKM. There are 13 residues in the CDR3. Trimming left V 2 bases short and J 2 bases short, with 6 bases between. The CDR3 reads CASSLRLNYGYTF. The DNA for the CDR3 is TGTGCCAGCAGTTTAAGACTGAACTATGGCTACACCTTC.

V and J are TRBV5-4 and TRBJ2-7, with D possibly being TRBD1 (8 bases). There are 14 residues in the CDR3. V lost 3 bases and J lost 6, with 16 bases in between. Germline loops: CDR1 SGHNT, CDR2 YYREEE (reference sequence). In DNA form, the CDR3 reads TGTGCCAGCAGCTCCTGGACAGGGAGGGGCGAGCAGTACTTC. Protein sequence: CASSSWTGRGEQYF.

The V gene is TRBV29-1, the J gene TRBJ2-1; tentatively, D is TRBD1 (6 bases). CDR1 is SQVTM, CDR2 ANQGSEA, per germline. The CDR3 contains 13 residues. Trimming stripped 7 bases from V and 8 bases from J, with 18 bases between. CDR3 sequence: CSGRGFKKDEQFF. CDR3 in DNA: TGCAGCGGTAGGGGGTTTAAGAAGGATGAGCAGTTCTTC.

This chain joins TRBV4-1 and TRBJ2-5; 8 bases are shared with TRBD1. The CDR3 consists of 15 residues. Germline CDR1 and CDR2: MGHRA and YSYEKL. V lost 3 bases to trimming and J lost 2 bases; unmatched junction nucleotides: 5. The CDR3 protein is CASSHAGGLQETQYF. DNA for the CDR3: TGCGCCAGCAGCCACGCAGGGGGCTTACAAGAGACCCAGTACTTC.

CDR3 in amino acids: CASSQPGLAGGSEQFF. The DNA of the CDR3 is TGTGCCAGCTCACAACCGGGACTAGCGGGAGGGTCTGAGCAGTTCTTC. The rearrangement joins TRBV18 to TRBJ2-1; TRBD2 matches 16 bases. Germline V lookup: CDR1 KGHSH, CDR2 LQKENI. The J segment lost 9 bases and the V segment lost 4 bases, leaving 6 bases of the junction unmatched. The CDR3 has 16 amino acids. The full variable domain, rest sourced from reference TRBV18 and TRBJ2-1, is NAGVMQNPRHLVRRRGQEARLRCSPMKGHSHVYWYRQLPEEGLKFMVYLQKENIIDESGMPKERFSAEFPKEGPSILRIQQVVRGDSAAYFCASSQPGLAGGSEQFFGPGTRLTVL.

The rearrangement joins TRBV5-1 to TRBJ2-1; 12 bases line up with TRBD2. V shed 4 bases and J 0 bases; nucleotides not matched to a gene: 2. The CDR3 totals 16 residues. Germline CDR1 reads SGHRS; CDR2 reads YFSETQ. The CDR3, as DNA: TGCGCCAGCAGCCCGACTAGCGGGAGCTCCTACAATGAGCAGTTCTTC. The encoded protein is CASSPTSGSSYNEQFF.

The V call is TRBV9, the J call TRBJ2-3, with TRBD2 as a possible D gene (5 bases). Germline V gene lookup returns CDR1 SGDLS and CDR2 YYNGEE. The length of the CDR3 is 15 residues. The V and J ends lost 1 base and 6 bases respectively, with 15 bases between them. In DNA form, the CDR3 reads TGTGCCAGCAGCGTATGGCCCTTGGCTAGCGATACGCAGTATTTT. Translated: CASSVWPLASDTQYF. The whole variable domain, filled in from reference TRBV9 and TRBJ2-3, reads DSGVTQTPKHLITATGQRVTLRCSPRSGDLSVYWYQQSLDQGLQFLIQYYNGEERAKGNILERFSAQQFPDLHSELNLSSLELGDSALYFCASSVWPLASDTQYFGPGTRLTVL.

The chain joins TRBV2 to TRBJ2-7; TRBD1 matches at 9 bases. The germline gives CDR1 SNHLY, CDR2 FYNNEI. CDR3 size: 14 residues. V gave up 7 bases and J gave up 3 bases; unmatched junction bases: 7. CDR3 DNA: TGTGCCAGCAAGCCGGGACAGGGAGGCTACGAGCAGTACTTC. Translating gives CASKPGQGGYEQYF.

This clone showed up just once. In DNA, the CDR3 is TGCGCCAGCAGCTTGACAGCGGGACCCTCCTACGAGCAGTACTTC. This translates into CASSLTAGPSYEQYF. The rearrangement joins TRBV5-1 to TRBJ2-7, with 7 nucleotides matching TRBD2. Germline values: CDR1 SGHRS, CDR2 YFSETQ. V gave up 1 base and J gave up 0 bases; unmatched junction bases: 4. CDR3 size: 15 residues.